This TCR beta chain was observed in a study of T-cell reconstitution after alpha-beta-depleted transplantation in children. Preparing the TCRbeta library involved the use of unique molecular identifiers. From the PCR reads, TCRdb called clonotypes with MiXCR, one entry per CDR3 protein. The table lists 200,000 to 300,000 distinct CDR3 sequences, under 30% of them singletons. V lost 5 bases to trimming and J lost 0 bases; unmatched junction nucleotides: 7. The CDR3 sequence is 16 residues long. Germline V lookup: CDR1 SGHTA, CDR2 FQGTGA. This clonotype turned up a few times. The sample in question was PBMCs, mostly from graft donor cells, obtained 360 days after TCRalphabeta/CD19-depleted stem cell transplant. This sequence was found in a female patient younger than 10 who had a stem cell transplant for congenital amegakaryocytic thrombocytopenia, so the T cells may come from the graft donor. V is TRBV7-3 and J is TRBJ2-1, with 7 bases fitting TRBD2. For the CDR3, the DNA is TGTGCCAGCAGCCCCGTTACTAGCGCCTCCTACAATGAGCAGTTCTTC. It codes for CASSPVTSASYNEQFF. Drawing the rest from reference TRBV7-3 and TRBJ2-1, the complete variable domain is GAGVSQTPSNKVTEKGKYVELRCDPISGHTALYWYRQSLGQGPEFLIYFQGTGAADDSGLPNDRFFAVRPEGSVSTLKIQRTERGDSAVYLCASSPVTSASYNEQFFGPGTRLTVL.